A single sample gave rise to the 16 T cell receptor beta chains below, sequenced in a study of blood T cell repertoires in COVID-19 (dated by TCRdb to about 2020). Library preparation employed the immunoSEQ multiplex PCR assay. TCRdb stores this immuneACCESS table with in-frame sequences only. Part of the clones is absent; in the studies checked, under half of the shortfall reflects unresolved V genes, and no reason is known for the rest. The sample table records about 220,000 clones; 80% to 85% of these occur just once. The ten largest clones capture approximately 6.2% of the sample. The source material was PBMCs or T cells enriched from blood (not recorded which). The receptors shown here come from a woman aged 40 to 49 who had recovered from COVID-19.

This clone was seen a single time. The genes are TRBV24-1 and TRBJ2-2; TRBD1 aligns across 7 bases. V lost 3 bases to trimming and J lost 3 bases; unmatched junction nucleotides: 6. This CDR3 has 16 residues. The germline V gene encodes CDR1 KGHDR and CDR2 SFDVKD. CDR3 DNA: TGTGCCACCAGTGATCGACAGGGATCGGACACCGGGGAGCTGTTTTTT. The encoded protein is CATSDRQGSDTGELFF.

The CDR3 is CASRETGSGEKLFF. The CDR3 nucleotides read TGTGCCAGCAGGGAAACGGGGAGCGGTGAAAAACTGTTTTTT. The chain uses TRBV4-2 and TRBJ1-4; unclear D gene. This CDR3 is 14 amino acids long. The V and J ends lost 6 bases and 7 bases respectively, with 15 bases between them. From germline, CDR1 is LGHNA and CDR2 YNFKEQ.

The chain combines TRBV7-2 with TRBJ2-5, with D maybe TRBD2 (5 bases). Germline assignment: CDR1 SGHTA and CDR2 FQGNSA. The CDR3 length is 15 residues. V dropped 3 bases and J dropped 2 bases, with 13 bases sitting between them. CDR3 protein: CASSFLKRFQETQYF. The DNA of the CDR3 is TGTGCCAGCAGCTTCCTGAAGCGGTTTCAAGAGACCCAGTACTTC.

The V call is TRBV24-1, the J call TRBJ2-1; 8 bases align to TRBD1. CDR3 length equals 15 residues. V lost 4 bases and J lost 7; bases outside the gene matches: 8. Germline CDR1 and CDR2: KGHDR and SFDVKD. The CDR3 protein is CATSDSGGTGNEQFF. The CDR3 nucleotides read TGTGCCACCAGTGACTCCGGTGGGACAGGTAATGAGCAGTTCTTC.

This chain links TRBV29-1 with TRBJ1-2; 10 positions agree with TRBD1. The CDR3 runs to 16 residues. In germline, CDR1 is SQVTM, CDR2 ANQGSEA. Germline trimming cut 4 bases from V and 5 bases from J; bases unmatched to any gene: 13. In nucleotides, the CDR3 is TGCAGCGTTGGACCTGCCGGGACAGGGGCCGGTTATGGCTACACCTTC. Translating it yields CSVGPAGTGAGYGYTF.

This chain links TRBV12-3 or TRBV12-4 with TRBJ1-5; no clear D. V lost 4 bases and J lost 7, with 8 bases in between. CDR3 size: 12 residues. The CDR3 spells CASSSQPQPQHF. In nucleotides, the CDR3 is TGTGCCAGCAGTTCACAACCACAGCCCCAGCATTTT.

This chain connects TRBV28 to TRBJ2-7; maybe TRBD2 (6 bases). In germline, CDR1 is MDHEN, CDR2 SYDVKM. The CDR3 length is 14 residues. V was cut by 3 bases and J by 4 bases, with 13 bases left in between. The CDR3, as DNA: TGTGCCAGCAGTTTCCCCGGCAGCGGGTACGAGCAGTACGTC. It specifies CASSFPGSGYEQYV.

The chain recombines TRBV2 with TRBJ1-6; a possible D gene is TRBD1 (5 bases). The CDR3 runs to 15 residues. Trimming stripped 4 bases from V and 7 bases from J, with 14 bases between. Germline values: CDR1 SNHLY, CDR2 FYNNEI. The CDR3 DNA reads TGTGCCAGCAGTGGGGGCGGTTTCGGGAATTCACCCCTCCACTTT. It is translated as CASSGGGFGNSPLHF.

This clone was found once. V and J are TRBV5-6 and TRBJ2-7, with TRBD1 matching 10 bases. The V gene's germline CDR1 is SGHDT and CDR2 YYEEEE. The CDR3 loop spans 14 amino acids. Trimming removed 3 bases from V and 6 bases from J; junction bases left unmatched: 6. The CDR3 is CASSSGTGVSEQYF. CDR3 nucleotides: TGTGCCAGCAGCTCCGGGACAGGGGTAAGCGAGCAGTACTTC.

V is TRBV5-1 and J is TRBJ1-1; TRBD1 matches at 7 bases. V was clipped by 4 bases and J by 2 bases; unmatched bases: 5. Per the germline V gene, CDR1 is SGHRS and CDR2 is YFSETQ. The CDR3 contains 14 residues. As DNA, the CDR3 is TGCGCCAGCAGCCAAGGGGACAGTAACACTGAAGCTTTCTTT. Translating it yields CASSQGDSNTEAFF.

The chain has TRBV3-1 (or the pseudogene TRBV3-2) and TRBJ2-5; no reliable D call. Trimming pared 5 bases from V and 5 bases from J, leaving 9 bases between. The CDR3 spans 12 residues. CDR1 LGHDT and CDR2 YNNKEL come from the germline V gene (reference sequence). The CDR3 spells CASSSSRETQYF. In nucleotides, the CDR3 is TGTGCCAGCAGCTCCTCGCGGGAGACCCAGTACTTC.

This chain uses TRBV28 with TRBJ2-1; 10 nucleotides align to TRBD1. With V trimmed by 6 bases and J by 12 bases, 14 bases remained unmatched. CDR3 length equals 15 residues. CDR1 and CDR2 (germline): MDHEN, SYDVKM. CDR3 residues: CASRKRQGADRVQFF. Written as DNA, the CDR3 is TGTGCCAGCAGGAAGAGACAGGGGGCGGACAGGGTGCAGTTCTTC.

The gene calls are TRBV28 and TRBJ2-7, with 12 bases that match TRBD1. V shed 5 bases, J shed 8 bases, and the junction held 7 bases outside the gene matches. The germline CDR1 and CDR2 sequences are MDHEN and SYDVKM. The CDR3 is 14 residues long. This CDR3 is CASSRGQGAVKQYF. CDR3 nucleotides: TGTGCCAGCAGTAGGGGACAGGGGGCGGTCAAGCAGTACTTC.

The CDR3 spells CASSQDPGQPNEKLFF. CDR3 in DNA: TGCGCCAGCAGCCAGGACCCGGGACAGCCTAATGAAAAACTGTTTTTT. The chain joins TRBV4-1 to TRBJ1-4; 7 positions match TRBD1. The germline CDR1 and CDR2 sequences are MGHRA and YSYEKL. The V and J ends lost 3 bases and 3 bases, in that order; junction bases with no gene match: 7. The CDR3 loop spans 16 amino acids.

The chain combines TRBV30 with TRBJ2-3; TRBD1 agrees at 8 bases. The CDR3 contains 11 residues. Trimming cost V 8 bases and J 4 bases; bases outside gene matches: 2. The germline gives CDR1 GTSNPN, CDR2 SVGIG (reference sequence). The DNA of the CDR3 is TGTGCCGCGGACAGGGCAGATACGCAGTATTTT. Amino acid sequence: CAADRADTQYF. The full variable domain, with the rest looked up from reference TRBV30 and TRBJ2-3, is SQTIHQWPATLVQPVGSPLSLECTVEGTSNPNLYWYRQAAGRGLQLLFYSVGIGQISSEVPQNLSASRPQDRQFILSSKKLLLSDSGFYLCAADRADTQYFGPGTRLTVL.

This clone was counted a few times. The chain employs TRBV3-1 (or the pseudogene TRBV3-2) and TRBJ2-1; D not resolved. V lost 0 bases to trimming and J lost 7 bases, with 7 bases between them. CDR1 and CDR2 (germline): LGHDT, YNNKEL (reference sequence). CDR3 length: 13 amino acids. The CDR3 bases are TGTGCCAGCAGCCAAGATGCGGTTAATGAGCAGTTCTTC. Translated, it gives CASSQDAVNEQFF.